The 20 T cell receptor beta chains in this list originate from one sample, sequenced in a study of cytomegalovirus exposure and HLA in healthy donors. The PCR ran on 60 Vbeta and 13 Jbeta primers. The repertoire was sequenced with immunoSEQ multiplex PCR; TCRdb's copy has only in-frame clones and lacks some. The profile shows under 170,000 clones, 79% of them singletons. Input material: PBMCs. These receptors were taken from a man in his fifties or sixties in good health and CMV-seropositive.

This rearrangement joins TRBV14 to TRBJ1-1; no firm D call. Germline loops: CDR1 SGHDN, CDR2 FVKESK. Deletions cut 4 bases from V and 6 bases from J, with 18 bases between. CDR3 length: 15 residues. The CDR3 here is CASSPPSSGHSEAFF. As DNA, the CDR3 is TGTGCCAGCAGCCCCCCCAGTTCTGGGCACTCTGAAGCTTTCTTT.

This chain links TRBV23-1 with TRBJ2-6; D may be TRBD2 (6 bases). TRBV23-1 is given ORF status, its function remaining uncertain. V was trimmed by 0 bases and J by 2 bases, leaving 8 bases between them. The CDR3 contains 16 residues. DNA for the CDR3: TGCGCCAGCAGTCAATCGAGGAGGGCTGGGGCCAACGTCCTGACTTTC. This codes for CASSQSRRAGANVLTF.

The V and J genes are TRBV28 and TRBJ1-4; 9 positions match TRBD1. Germline lookup yields CDR1 MDHEN and CDR2 SYDVKM. The trim removed 4 bases at V and 0 bases at J, leaving 15 bases unmatched. This CDR3 has 20 residues. The CDR3 DNA reads TGTGCCAGCAGTTCCCTAACCGGGACAGGGAGTACTGCAACTAATGAAAAACTGTTTTTT. It specifies CASSSLTGTGSTATNEKLFF.

V gene TRBV2 combines with J gene TRBJ1-5; D is possibly TRBD1 (6 bases). In germline, CDR1 is SNHLY, CDR2 FYNNEI. The CDR3 covers 13 residues. The germline V and J ends were trimmed by 4 bases and 2 bases, with 6 bases remaining between them. This CDR3 reads CASSGQGNQPQHF. In nucleotides, the CDR3 is TGTGCCAGCAGTGGACAGGGCAATCAGCCCCAGCATTTT. Using reference TRBV2 and TRBJ1-5 for the parts outside the CDR3, the full variable domain is EPEVTQTPSHQVTQMGQEVILRCVPISNHLYFYWYRQILGQKVEFLVSFYNNEISEKSEIFDDQFSVERPDGSNFTLKIRSTKLEDSAMYFCASSGQGNQPQHFGDGTRLSIL.

The rearrangement joins TRBV5-1 to TRBJ2-6, with TRBD1 matching 7 bases. The CDR3 totals 16 residues. V gave up 2 bases and J gave up 4 bases; unmatched junction bases: 6. Looked up from germline, CDR1 is SGHRS and CDR2 is YFSETQ. The CDR3 bases are TGCGCCAGCAGCTTCGCAAACAGGGGAGGGGCCAACGTCCTGACTTTC. Translating gives CASSFANRGGANVLTF.

This rearrangement joins TRBV5-4 to TRBJ2-2, with 8 bases identical to TRBD2. Trimming cost V 4 bases and J 7 bases; bases outside gene matches: 15. Germline V gene lookup returns CDR1 SGHNT and CDR2 YYREEE (reference sequence). This CDR3 has 17 amino acids. CDR3 amino acids: CASSERTSGAGFGELFF. The CDR3, as DNA: TGTGCCAGCAGCGAAAGAACTAGCGGTGCGGGGTTCGGGGAGCTGTTTTTT.

A word on this clone: A junction boundary mismatches the germline segment, possibly from a read error. DNA for the CDR3: TGTGCTAGCAGCCGAAGGACAGGGGGCGAGCGGGAGTCCGGGGAGCTGTTTTTT. Protein sequence: CASSRRTGGERESGELFF. The V and J genes are TRBV7-7 and TRBJ2-2; 11 bases fit TRBD1. Germline CDR1 reads SSHAT; CDR2 reads FNYEAQ (reference sequence). This CDR3 has 18 residues.

The chain employs TRBV27 and TRBJ2-7, with TRBD1 as a possible D gene (5 bases). Germline lookup yields CDR1 MNHEY and CDR2 SMNVEV (reference sequence). This CDR3 is built from 15 residues. With 4 bases removed from V and 3 bases from J, the gap between germline ends came to 16 bases. CDR3 sequence (DNA): TGTGCCAGCAGTTACGGTGACAGTTCAATCTACGAGCAGTACTTC. Protein sequence: CASSYGDSSIYEQYF.

The chain uses TRBV7-6 and TRBJ2-7; 7 bases align to TRBD1. V shed 0 bases and J 4 bases; nucleotides not matched to a gene: 6. Germline CDR1 and CDR2: SGHVS and FNYEAQ. The CDR3 extends over 15 amino acids. CDR3 in DNA: TGTGCCAGCAGCTTAGCCCCGGGACAGATATACGAGCAGTACTTC. Encoded protein: CASSLAPGQIYEQYF.

The chain joins TRBV11-2 to TRBJ2-7, with unresolved D. The CDR3 contains 13 residues. Deletions cut 3 bases from V and 2 bases from J, with 8 bases between. Germline CDR1 and CDR2: SGHAT and FQNNGV. DNA of the CDR3: TGTGCCAGCAGCTTCCAAGTAGCCTACGAGCAGTACTTC. Translation gives CASSFQVAYEQYF.

This clone was counted a few times. Sequence at one end of the junction differs from germline and may be a read error. V is TRBV7-7 and J is TRBJ2-3, with 9 bases that match TRBD2. Per the germline V gene, CDR1 is SSHAT and CDR2 is FNYEAQ (reference sequence). The CDR3 loop spans 14 amino acids. CDR3 residues: CASSQTSGTDTQYF. Written as DNA, the CDR3 is TGTGCTAGCAGTCAGACTAGCGGAACAGATACGCAGTATTTT.

The V and J genes are TRBV20-1 and TRBJ2-7; D ambiguous. The CDR3 totals 10 residues. Trimming stripped 5 bases from V and 10 bases from J, with 12 bases between. CDR1 and CDR2 from the germline V gene are DFQATT and SNEGSKA (reference sequence). The CDR3 DNA reads as TGCAGTGCTGCCCCCCAGTCTCAGTACTTC. Encoded protein: CSAAPQSQYF.

V gene TRBV9 combines with J gene TRBJ2-7; D is possibly TRBD1 (6 bases). Germline V gives CDR1 SGDLS, CDR2 YYNGEE. The CDR3 covers 15 residues. The V end was cut by 4 bases, the J end by 2 bases, with 16 bases between. This CDR3 reads CASSQTPNRAYEQYF. CDR3 bases: TGTGCCAGCAGCCAAACCCCCAACAGGGCCTACGAGCAGTACTTC.

The J gene is TRBJ2-2, the V gene TRBV28; D remains unclear. The CDR3 contains 11 residues. Germline-derived CDR1 and CDR2 are MDHEN and SYDVKM. The germline V and J ends were trimmed by 3 bases and 7 bases, with 3 bases remaining between them. The CDR3 is CASSFIGELFF. In nucleotides, the CDR3 is TGTGCCAGCAGTTTTATCGGGGAGCTGTTTTTT.

In regard to this clone: One end of the junction fails to match germline, which may point to a read error. CDR3 amino acids: CSSSLSLQPQHF. The CDR3 DNA reads TGTTCCAGCAGCCTTTCTCTTCAGCCCCAGCATTTT. The chain employs TRBV7-9 and TRBJ1-5; no reliable D call. The CDR3 runs 12 residues. Looked up from germline, CDR1 is SEHNR and CDR2 is FQNEAQ (reference sequence).

CDR3 sequence: CASSLSRGYEQYF. The CDR3 DNA sequence: TGTGCCAGCAGCCTTAGCAGGGGTTACGAGCAGTACTTC. The chain is built from TRBV7-6 and TRBJ2-7, with D maybe TRBD1 (6 bases). V lost 5 bases, J lost 4 bases, and 12 bases lay in between. Looked up from germline, CDR1 is SGHVS and CDR2 is FNYEAQ. The CDR3 consists of 13 residues.

This clone was detected a few times. The rearrangement joins TRBV7-2 to TRBJ2-7; possibly TRBD2 for D (6 bases). The CDR3 is 14 amino acids. Between the trimmed V and J ends, which lost 5 bases and 9 bases, there was a span of 20 bases. CDR1 is SGHTA and CDR2 is FQGNSA in the germline V gene. CDR3: CASSQGVLAGTQYF. Written as DNA, the CDR3 is TGTGCCAGCAGCCAAGGGGTGTTGGCGGGAACGCAGTACTTC.

The chain's CDR3 is CASSGQQETQYF. As DNA, the CDR3 is TGCGCCAGCAGCGGACAGCAAGAGACCCAGTACTTC. The chain has TRBV5-1 and TRBJ2-5; D might be TRBD1 (6 bases). This CDR3 spans 12 amino acids. Deletions cut 4 bases from V and 2 bases from J, with 6 bases between. Looked up from germline, CDR1 is SGHRS and CDR2 is YFSETQ. Full variable domain (remainder filled in from reference TRBV5-1 and TRBJ2-5): KAGVTQTPRYLIKTRGQQVTLSCSPISGHRSVSWYQQTPGQGLQFLFEYFSETQRNKGNFPGRFSGRQFSNSRSEMNVSTLELGDSALYLCASSGQQETQYFGPGTRLLVL.

In its sample, this clone was seen a few times. The CDR3 reads CASSLVAGGGHEQYF. In nucleotides, the CDR3 is TGTGCCAGCAGCTTAGTGGCAGGAGGTGGGCACGAGCAGTACTTC. V usage is TRBV11-2 and J usage is TRBJ2-7, with D perhaps TRBD2 (5 bases). V was trimmed by 1 base and J by 5 bases, leaving 15 bases between them. The germline gives CDR1 SGHAT, CDR2 FQNNGV. This CDR3 spans 15 amino acids.

Regarding this clone: Germline is not matched at one junction end, which may reflect a read error. The chain combines TRBV5-1 with TRBJ1-1, with D perhaps TRBD1 (5 bases). Germline CDR1 SGHRS, CDR2 YFSETQ. This CDR3 is built from 15 residues. The CDR3 reads CASSRDRTMNTGAFF. The CDR3 bases are TGCGCCAGCAGCCGTGACAGAACTATGAACACTGGAGCTTTCTTT. The full variable domain, with the rest looked up from reference TRBV5-1 and TRBJ1-1, is KAGVTQTPRYLIKTRGQQVTLSCSPISGHRSVSWYQQTPGQGLQFLFEYFSETQRNKGNFPGRFSGRQFSNSRSEMNVSTLELGDSALYLCASSRDRTMNTGAFFGQGTRLTVV.